Listed below are T cell receptor beta chains from one sample, sequenced in a study of blood T cell repertoires in COVID-19. Clones were read by immunoSEQ multiplex PCR, and TCRdb kept only the in-frame ones, dropping some. Of 250,000 to 350,000 clones detected, roughly 87% appear once; the ten largest clones hold around 2.2%. Specimen: peripheral blood. Receptors were obtained from a woman aged 45-65 years who had recovered from COVID-19. Both conserved end residues are part of each CDR3. A D gene is named only where the DNA matches it firmly. Part of the rows lack a size; the others show once, few, many or a class for expanded clones.

d_gene	abundance	v_gene	j_gene	CDR3nt	CDR3aa
TRBD2	.	TRBV18	TRBJ2-4	TGTGCCAGCTCACCGACTAGCGGGGGGGCCGCCAAAAACATTCAGTACTTC	CASSPTSGGAAKNIQYF
TRBD1	.	TRBV27	TRBJ2-2	TGTGCCAGCAGTTTCGAGGGACAGGGAAACACCGGGGAGCTGTTTTTT	CASSFEGQGNTGELFF
.	.	TRBV5-1	TRBJ2-2	TGCGCCAGCAGCCTCGCCGGTAGTACCGGGGAGCTGTTTTTT	CASSLAGSTGELFF
.	.	TRBV7-6	TRBJ1-1	TGTGCCAGCAGCTTACAGGGTTTGCCTGAAGCTTTCTTT	CASSLQGLPEAFF
TRBD1	.	TRBV6-5	TRBJ1-6	TGTGCCAGCAGTTCAAACCAGGGGGCAAAGTCACCCCTCCACTTT	CASSSNQGAKSPLHF
.	.	TRBV28	TRBJ1-1	TGTGCCAGCAGTGAATTCGGAGGGCTTGGCACTGAAGCTTTCTTT	CASSEFGGLGTEAFF
.	.	TRBV7-9	TRBJ1-1	TGTGCCAGGTCGACGGGGAACACTGAAGCTTTCTTT	CARSTGNTEAFF
TRBD2	.	TRBV10-3	TRBJ2-3	TGTGCCATCGGACGACTAGCGGGGTCTAGCACAGATACGCAGTATTTT	CAIGRLAGSSTDTQYF
TRBD2	.	TRBV4-2	TRBJ2-1	TGTGCCAGCAGCCAAGATATACGGCGGGAGGTATCAGTGGATGAGCAGTTCTTC	CASSQDIRREVSVDEQFF
.	.	TRBV28	TRBJ1-2	TGTGCCAGCAGTTTGCACCAGAACTATGGCTACACCTTC	CASSLHQNYGYTF
.	.	TRBV25-1	TRBJ1-1	TGTGCCAGCAGTGGTTCGTTCGGCACTGAAGCTTTCTTT	CASSGSFGTEAFF
.	once	TRBV10-3	TRBJ2-1	TGTGCCATCAGTGAGTCCGGTGTAGCAGCGTACAATGAGCAGTTCTTC	CAISESGVAAYNEQFF
TRBD2	.	TRBV9	TRBJ2-1	TGTGCCAGCAGCGTAGGGCTAGCGGAATACAATGAGCAGTTCTTC	CASSVGLAEYNEQFF
.	.	TRBV11-1	TRBJ1-5	TGTGCCAGCTCAAGCGGGAGTGGCAATCAGCCCCAGCATTTT	CASSSGSGNQPQHF
.	few	TRBV27	TRBJ1-4	TGTGCCAGCATGGGTATCAGGCAGGCAACTAATGAAAAACTGTTTTTT	CASMGIRQATNEKLFF
TRBD2	once	TRBV5-5	TRBJ2-4	TGTGCCAGCAGCCCGGGACTAGCGGGGGGGCTGGTCATTCAGTACTTC	CASSPGLAGGLVIQYF
TRBD2	.	TRBV19	TRBJ2-1	TGTGCCAGTAGTCGACTAGCGGGAGGTCAGGGTGAGCAGTTCTTC	CASSRLAGGQGEQFF
TRBD2	.	TRBV7-9	TRBJ2-3	TGTGCCAGCAGCTTAGGTCTAGCGGGGGGGATCACAGATACGCAGTATTTT	CASSLGLAGGITDTQYF
.	.	TRBV30	TRBJ2-7	TGTGCCCGGCGGGGCGGACAAGAGCAGTACTTC	CARRGGQEQYF
.	few	TRBV4-2	TRBJ1-2	TGTGCCAGCAGCCAAGGAGAACTGAGCTATGGCTACACCTTC	CASSQGELSYGYTF
TRBD2	.	TRBV7-9	TRBJ2-7	TGTGCCAGCAGTCGAGGGCGCGGGGGGTCTTCTATCTGGGAGCAGTACTTC	CASSRGRGGSSIWEQYF
.	.	TRBV5-4	TRBJ2-3	TGTGCCAGCAGCACCGTAGCAGATACGCAGTATTTT	CASSTVADTQYF
TRBD2	.	TRBV29-1	TRBJ2-7	TGCAGCGTTGAAAGGACTAGCGGGGGCGAGCAGTACTTC	CSVERTSGGEQYF
.	.	TRBV5-1	TRBJ2-1	TGCGCCAGCAGGGACCAGGGGAACAATGAGCAGTTCTTC	CASRDQGNNEQFF
.	.	TRBV6-5	TRBJ2-7	TGTGCCAGCAGACCCCAGCTAGGTGGGTACGAGCAGTACTTC	CASRPQLGGYEQYF
.	once	TRBV5-4	TRBJ1-2	TGTGCCAGCAGCTTGGGCGGGGAGGTAAACTATGGCTACACCTTC	CASSLGGEVNYGYTF
.	few	TRBV2	TRBJ1-1	TGTGCCAGCAGTGACGGGTTGACTGAAGCTTTCTTT	CASSDGLTEAFF